Each of the 30 T cell receptor beta chains below was sequenced from the same sample in a study of cytomegalovirus exposure and HLA in healthy donors. PCR used 60 Vbeta primers and 13 Jbeta primers. Generated by immunoSEQ multiplex PCR, the TCRdb table keeps only in-frame clones and is missing some. The profile shows about 120,000 clones, 9.5% of them singletons. Sequencing was done on a sample of PBMCs. The receptors shown here come from a man aged 25-45 years in good health and CMV-seronegative.

The chain recombines TRBV5-1 with TRBJ2-2, with TRBD2 matching 16 bases. With 3 bases clipped from V and 3 bases from J, the junction kept 8 bases outside the gene matches. Germline assignment: CDR1 SGHRS and CDR2 YFSETQ. This CDR3 has 19 amino acids. Here the CDR3 reads CASSSLRGTSGRDTGELFF. In DNA, the CDR3 is TGCGCCAGCAGCTCCCTGAGGGGGACTAGCGGGAGGGACACCGGGGAGCTGTTTTTT.

A single count supports this clone. The rearrangement joins TRBV27 to TRBJ2-1; 9 bases agree with TRBD1. The ends lost 5 bases at V and 9 bases at J; junction bases unmatched: 8. CDR3 length equals 14 residues. In germline, CDR1 is MNHEY, CDR2 SMNVEV (reference sequence). DNA of the CDR3: TGTGCCAGCAGTCCCGGGACAGGGTTGGGTGAGCAGTTCTTC. Translation: CASSPGTGLGEQFF.

In its sample, this clone was seen a few times. V is TRBV4-1 and J is TRBJ1-1; 9 nucleotides agree with TRBD1. Germline CDR1 MGHRA, CDR2 YSYEKL. V lost 3 bases to trimming and J lost 7 bases; unmatched junction nucleotides: 18. This CDR3 comprises 18 residues. Here the CDR3 reads CASSHDGQGSGFMGEAFF. CDR3 coding DNA: TGCGCCAGCAGCCATGATGGACAGGGGTCGGGTTTTATGGGTGAAGCTTTCTTT.

The V gene is TRBV30, the J gene TRBJ1-4, with 10 bases matching TRBD1. Germline CDR1 and CDR2: GTSNPN and SVGIG (reference sequence). Trimming removed 7 bases from V and 6 bases from J; junction bases left unmatched: 5. The CDR3 spans 13 residues. CDR3 sequence: CASTGTGDEKLFF. The DNA of the CDR3 is TGTGCCTCAACCGGGACAGGGGATGAAAAACTGTTTTTT.

J is TRBJ2-6 and V is TRBV11-3, with a tentative D call TRBD2 (5 bases). The CDR3 contains 18 residues. Germline CDR1 and CDR2: SGHNT and YENEEA. With 5 bases removed from V and 0 bases from J, the gap between germline ends came to 17 bases. CDR3: CASSPDSYHLSGANVLTF. The CDR3 region has the DNA TGTGCCAGCAGCCCGGACTCTTACCATCTCTCTGGGGCCAACGTCCTGACTTTC.

The chain uses TRBV7-2 and TRBJ1-1, with D possibly being TRBD1 (5 bases). V was pared by 1 base and J by 1 base, with 13 bases between. Per the germline V gene, CDR1 is SGHTA and CDR2 is FQGNSA. CDR3 length: 16 amino acids. The CDR3 protein is CASSLVSQGWNTEAFF. The CDR3 nucleotides read TGTGCCAGCAGCTTAGTCTCTCAGGGATGGAACACTGAAGCTTTCTTT.

V and J are TRBV7-2 and TRBJ1-4; TRBD1 aligns across 9 bases. CDR3 size: 15 residues. Germline loops: CDR1 SGHTA, CDR2 FQGNSA. Germline trimming cut 1 base from V and 8 bases from J; bases unmatched to any gene: 5. The CDR3 DNA reads TGTGCCAGCAGCTTAGGGGACAGGGATAGCGAAAAACTGTTTTTT. It translates to CASSLGDRDSEKLFF.

This clone has more than one count but fewer than ten. CDR3 loop: CASSITMNTEAFF. CDR3 in DNA: TGTGCCAGTAGTATTACAATGAACACTGAAGCTTTCTTT. V gene TRBV19 combines with J gene TRBJ1-1; D uncertain. The V end was cut by 3 bases, the J end by 0 bases, with 5 bases between. CDR1 LNHDA and CDR2 SQIVND come from the germline V gene (reference sequence). This CDR3 has 13 amino acids.

The rearrangement uses TRBV5-1 and TRBJ1-5; D possibly corresponds to TRBD1 (5 bases). Trimming shortened V by 3 bases and J by 4 bases, and 8 bases separated the two germline ends. This CDR3 spans 13 amino acids. Germline values: CDR1 SGHRS, CDR2 YFSETQ. The CDR3 is CASSSGTNQPQHF. CDR3 nucleotides: TGCGCCAGCAGCTCTGGGACTAATCAGCCCCAGCATTTT.

The rearrangement uses TRBV6-1 and TRBJ1-1; TRBD1 matches at 8 bases. CDR3 length equals 17 residues. V lost 1 base and J lost 1; bases outside the gene matches: 8. CDR1 is MNHNS and CDR2 is SASEGT in the germline V gene. CDR3 protein: CASSEGTLQGGNTEAFF. The CDR3 nucleotides are TGTGCCAGCAGTGAAGGTACCTTACAGGGGGGGAACACTGAAGCTTTCTTT.

The rearrangement links TRBV19 to TRBJ2-7, with TRBD2 identical over 7 bases. Germline CDR1 is LNHDA and CDR2 is SQIVND (reference sequence). The CDR3 length is 15 residues. Losses at the gene ends were 3 bases for V and 2 bases for J; bases not matched to a gene: 7. The CDR3 region is CASSIPLAEPYEQYF. The CDR3 DNA is TGTGCCAGTAGTATTCCGCTAGCGGAGCCCTACGAGCAGTACTTC. Looking up the rest from reference TRBV19 and TRBJ2-7 gives the full variable domain: DGGITQSPKYLFRKEGQNVTLSCEQNLNHDAMYWYRQDPGQGLRLIYYSQIVNDFQKGDIAEGYSVSREKKESFPLTVTSAQKNPTAFYLCASSIPLAEPYEQYFGPGTRLTVT.

This chain joins TRBV5-5 and TRBJ2-1, with 12 bases identical to TRBD2. Germline CDR1 reads SGHKS; CDR2 reads YYEKEE (reference sequence). V lost 4 bases to trimming and J lost 0 bases; unmatched junction nucleotides: 2. This CDR3 region has 16 residues. The CDR3 spells CASSPTSGSSYNEQFF. CDR3 nucleotides: TGTGCCAGCAGCCCGACTAGCGGGAGCTCCTACAATGAGCAGTTCTTC.

This chain links TRBV10-3 with TRBJ2-1; D unclear. Trimming removed 3 bases from V and 4 bases from J, with 4 bases in between. In germline, CDR1 is ENHRY, CDR2 SYGVKD. The CDR3 runs 12 residues. The CDR3 spells CAISDGYNEQFF. CDR3 sequence (DNA): TGTGCCATCAGTGACGGGTACAATGAGCAGTTCTTC.

The sample holds one count of this clone. The chain carries TRBV7-2 and TRBJ2-3; no reliable D call. V was pared by 5 bases and J by 6 bases, with 9 bases between. This CDR3 is 12 amino acids long. Germline loops: CDR1 SGHTA, CDR2 FQGNSA. In DNA, the CDR3 is TGTGCCAGCAGCCAGACAACCGATACGCAGTATTTT. Translating gives CASSQTTDTQYF.

This clone turned up a few times. The chain is built from TRBV30 and TRBJ2-7; TRBD1 aligns across 7 bases. The V segment lost 8 bases and the J segment 3 bases; nucleotides outside the gene matches: 4. The germline V gene encodes CDR1 GTSNPN and CDR2 SVGIG (reference sequence). This CDR3 contains 11 residues. In DNA form, the CDR3 reads TGTGCCGGCCAGGGGGTCTACGAGCAGTACTTC. Protein product: CAGQGVYEQYF.

The chain joins TRBV7-8 to TRBJ1-5; D gene ambiguous. Germline CDR1 SGHVS, CDR2 FQNEAQ. This CDR3 comprises 19 residues. V was trimmed by 0 bases and J by 2 bases, leaving 20 bases between them. In DNA, the CDR3 is TGTGCCAGCAGCTTAGCGCTAGTCAGCCTCGTGAGTGGCAATCAGCCCCAGCATTTT. Translation gives CASSLALVSLVSGNQPQHF.

CDR3 sequence (DNA): TGTGCCAGCAGCTTAGCAGACAGGGGGCTGGGCACTGAAGCTTTCTTT. It yields the protein CASSLADRGLGTEAFF. This chain uses TRBV7-8 with TRBJ1-1; 10 positions agree with TRBD1. Per germline, CDR1 SGHVS and CDR2 FQNEAQ. The CDR3 is made up of 16 amino acids. J was trimmed by 4 bases and V by 0 bases; bases with no gene match: 5.

This clone was seen more than once but under ten times. The chain employs TRBV27 and TRBJ1-2, with 9 bases fitting TRBD1. Losses at the gene ends were 6 bases for V and 0 bases for J; bases not matched to a gene: 14. This CDR3 is built from 18 residues. Per germline, CDR1 MNHEY and CDR2 SMNVEV (reference sequence). CDR3 amino acids: CASRLTGTGYISNYGYTF. CDR3 in DNA: TGTGCCAGCAGATTAACCGGGACAGGGTATATTTCTAACTATGGCTACACCTTC.

This clone occurred a few times. This sequence joins TRBV5-1 and TRBJ2-7, with D maybe TRBD1 (5 bases). This CDR3 has 14 residues. CDR1 and CDR2 from the germline V gene are SGHRS and YFSETQ. V was pared by 0 bases and J by 6 bases, with 13 bases between. CDR3 bases: TGCGCCAGCAGCTTGGCCGCAGGGTCCCTCGAGCAGTACTTC. Its translation is CASSLAAGSLEQYF.

This clone was counted between two and nine times. The chain links TRBV5-1 to TRBJ2-5, with TRBD1 matching 8 bases. Germline assignment: CDR1 SGHRS and CDR2 YFSETQ. The CDR3 runs to 15 residues. The J segment lost 5 bases and the V segment lost 2 bases, leaving 8 bases of the junction unmatched. CDR3 loop: CASSFYSGGMETQYF. Here the CDR3 DNA reads TGCGCCAGCAGCTTTTATTCAGGGGGCATGGAGACCCAGTACTTC.

In this sample, this clone turned up a few times. The V and J genes are TRBV5-1 and TRBJ2-2, with 10 positions matching TRBD1. CDR3 length: 19 amino acids. The J segment lost 4 bases and the V segment lost 4 bases, leaving 16 bases of the junction unmatched. Per germline, CDR1 SGHRS and CDR2 YFSETQ. The chain's CDR3 is CASSHNYAGQGMGTGELFF. The CDR3 DNA reads TGCGCCAGCAGCCACAACTACGCGGGACAGGGGATGGGCACCGGGGAGCTGTTTTTT.

This clone has only a few counts. This rearrangement joins TRBV9 to TRBJ1-4; the D gene is possibly TRBD1 (6 bases). The length of the CDR3 is 15 residues. Germline V gene sequence: CDR1 SGDLS, CDR2 YYNGEE. The V end lost 4 bases, the J end lost 10 bases, and 20 bases lay between the germline ends. The CDR3 is CASSPGDLGSSKLFF. The CDR3 region has the DNA TGTGCCAGCAGCCCAGGGGACCTTGGTTCATCAAAACTGTTTTTT. Complete variable domain (other parts from reference TRBV9 and TRBJ1-4): DSGVTQTPKHLITATGQRVTLRCSPRSGDLSVYWYQQSLDQGLQFLIQYYNGEERAKGNILERFSAQQFPDLHSELNLSSLELGDSALYFCASSPGDLGSSKLFFGSGTQLSVL.

This clone was seen only a few times. This sequence joins TRBV4-3 and TRBJ2-1; tentative D call: TRBD2 (6 bases). Trimming removed 0 bases from V and 8 bases from J, with 17 bases in between. Germline loops: CDR1 LGHNA, CDR2 YSLEER. The CDR3 loop spans 16 amino acids. As DNA, the CDR3 is TGCGCCAGCAGCCAAGATATGGGGGGATTGGGTGATGAGCAGTTCTTC. Residues: CASSQDMGGLGDEQFF.

This clone showed up just a few times. The V gene is TRBV6-5, the J gene TRBJ2-3, with unresolved D. V lost 6 bases to trimming and J lost 6 bases, with 10 bases between them. CDR3 size: 12 residues. Germline CDR1 MNHEY, CDR2 SVGAGI. CDR3 nucleotide sequence: TGTGCCAGCAGCTCCGACTGGGATACGCAGTATTTT. It encodes CASSSDWDTQYF.

V usage is TRBV7-2 and J usage is TRBJ2-5; 7 bases are shared with TRBD1. V shed 5 bases, J shed 5 bases, and the junction held 17 bases outside the gene matches. The germline V gene has CDR1 SGHTA and CDR2 FQGNSA. The CDR3 is 17 residues long. CDR3 region: CASSQGVEGTTKETQYF. The CDR3 bases are TGTGCCAGCAGCCAGGGGGTTGAGGGGACAACTAAGGAGACCCAGTACTTC.

This clone came up a few times. This sequence joins TRBV4-3 and TRBJ1-1; possible D gene TRBD1, 5 bases. This CDR3 is 15 amino acids long. Germline assignment: CDR1 LGHNA and CDR2 YSLEER. The V and J ends lost 0 bases and 3 bases respectively, with 11 bases between them. CDR3 protein: CASSQDIGAYTEAFF. CDR3 coding DNA: TGCGCCAGCAGCCAAGATATTGGGGCGTACACTGAAGCTTTCTTT.

The chain carries TRBV6-1 and TRBJ2-5, with a possible D match to TRBD1 (5 bases). V lost 7 bases, J lost 5 bases, and 14 bases lay in between. The CDR3 length is 13 residues. The germline gives CDR1 MNHNS, CDR2 SASEGT. For the CDR3, the DNA is TGTGCCAGCAAGATGGGGCCGTGGGAGACCCAGTACTTC. This gives the protein CASKMGPWETQYF.

This chain's CDR3 is CASSLAEREDEQYF. The CDR3 DNA reads TGTGCCAGCAGCTTAGCTGAGCGGGAGGACGAGCAGTACTTC. The chain carries TRBV7-9 and TRBJ2-7; 9 nucleotides align to TRBD2. This CDR3 is 14 amino acids long. The germline V gene encodes CDR1 SEHNR and CDR2 FQNEAQ (reference sequence). After removal of 0 bases from V and 5 bases from J, the junction contained 2 bases not matched to a gene.

This clone has just a few counts. The rearrangement links TRBV30 to TRBJ1-4; the D gene is possibly TRBD1 (6 bases). The germline CDR1 and CDR2 sequences are GTSNPN and SVGIG (reference sequence). Deletions cut 1 base from V and 1 base from J, with 19 bases between. The CDR3 is made up of 18 amino acids. The CDR3 DNA follows: TGTGCCTGGAGTGAAGGGGGGGGAGGGTTTGGAACTAATGAAAAACTGTTTTTT. This translates into CAWSEGGGGFGTNEKLFF.

This chain links TRBV7-2 with TRBJ2-7; TRBD1 is a possible D gene (6 bases). The germline gives CDR1 SGHTA, CDR2 FQGNSA. With 2 bases removed from V and 0 bases from J, the gap between germline ends came to 14 bases. The CDR3 runs to 16 residues. The DNA for the CDR3 is TGTGCCAGCAGCTTACCAGGGGCAGCAAGCTCCTACGAGCAGTACTTC. It encodes CASSLPGAASSYEQYF.